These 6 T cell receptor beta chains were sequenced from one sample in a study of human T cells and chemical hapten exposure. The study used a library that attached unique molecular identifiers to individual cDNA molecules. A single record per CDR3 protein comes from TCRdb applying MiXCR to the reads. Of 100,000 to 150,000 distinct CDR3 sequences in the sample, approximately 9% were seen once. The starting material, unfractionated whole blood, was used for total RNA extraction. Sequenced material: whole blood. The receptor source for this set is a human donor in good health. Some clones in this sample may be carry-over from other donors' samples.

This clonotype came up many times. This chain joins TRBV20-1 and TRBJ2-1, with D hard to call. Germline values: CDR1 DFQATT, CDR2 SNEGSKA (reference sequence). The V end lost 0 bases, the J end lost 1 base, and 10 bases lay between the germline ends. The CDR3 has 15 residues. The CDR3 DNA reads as TGCAGTGCTAGAGATCCGGAAGTATCCTACAATGAGCAGTTCTTC. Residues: CSARDPEVSYNEQFF.

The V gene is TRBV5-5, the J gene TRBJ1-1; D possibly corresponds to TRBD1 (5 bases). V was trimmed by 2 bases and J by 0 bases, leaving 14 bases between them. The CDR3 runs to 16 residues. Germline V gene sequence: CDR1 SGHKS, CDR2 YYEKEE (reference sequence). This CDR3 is CASSFGRRGVNTEAFF. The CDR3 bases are TGTGCCAGCAGCTTTGGGAGGAGGGGAGTGAACACTGAAGCTTTCTTT.

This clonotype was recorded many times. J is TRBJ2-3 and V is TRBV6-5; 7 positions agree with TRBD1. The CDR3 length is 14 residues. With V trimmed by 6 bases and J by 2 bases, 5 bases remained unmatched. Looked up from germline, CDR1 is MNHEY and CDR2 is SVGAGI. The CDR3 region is CASSSGTDTDTQYF. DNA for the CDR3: TGTGCCAGCAGCTCCGGGACAGACACAGATACGCAGTATTTT.

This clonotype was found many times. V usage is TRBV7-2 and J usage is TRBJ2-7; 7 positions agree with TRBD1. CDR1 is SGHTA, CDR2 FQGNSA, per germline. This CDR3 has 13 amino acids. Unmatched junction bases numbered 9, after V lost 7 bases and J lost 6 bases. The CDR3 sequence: CASTPRPGGEQYF. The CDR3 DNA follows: TGTGCCAGCACCCCACGACCAGGGGGCGAGCAGTACTTC.

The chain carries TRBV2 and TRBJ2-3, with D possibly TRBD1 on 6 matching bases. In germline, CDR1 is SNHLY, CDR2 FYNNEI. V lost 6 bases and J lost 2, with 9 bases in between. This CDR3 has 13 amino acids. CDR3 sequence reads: CASRDSITDTQYF. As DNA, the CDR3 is TGTGCCAGCAGGGACAGCATCACAGATACGCAGTATTTT.

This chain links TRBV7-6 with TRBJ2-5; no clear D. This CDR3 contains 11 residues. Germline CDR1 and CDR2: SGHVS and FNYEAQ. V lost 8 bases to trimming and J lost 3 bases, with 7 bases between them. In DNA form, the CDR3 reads TGTGCCAGCTCGAGAAAAGAGACCCAGTACTTC. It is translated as CASSRKETQYF.